The 2 T cell receptor beta chains below come from one sample, sequenced in a study of T cell repertoires in cytomegalovirus infection. TCRdb used MiXCR to reprocess the reads, holding one entry per CDR3 protein. The sample lists roughly 640,000 distinct CDR3 sequences; about 24% were seen once. The sample consisted of CD8+ T cells from PBMCs. These TCRs come from a human donor in good health (CMV status not recorded). Some clones in this sample may be carry-over from other donors' samples.

The chain is built from TRBV3-1 and TRBJ2-1; D unresolved. Deletions cut 0 bases from V and 5 bases from J, with 14 bases between. Germline V CDR1 and CDR2: LGHDT, YNNKEL (reference sequence). This CDR3 region has 16 residues. The CDR3 region is CASSQDFGQNDNEQFF. CDR3 nucleotides: TGTGCCAGCAGCCAAGATTTTGGGCAGAACGACAATGAGCAGTTCTTC.

There are many counts of this clonotype. J is TRBJ1-1 and V is TRBV6-1; D perhaps matches TRBD1 (5 bases). The CDR3 is 13 residues long. Germline V gives CDR1 MNHNS, CDR2 SASEGT. V was trimmed by 2 bases and J by 6 bases, leaving 10 bases between them. Written as DNA, the CDR3 is TGTGCCAGCAGTGAAATAGGGGCCGCTGAAGCTTTCTTT. Its protein is CASSEIGAAEAFF.